The subject of this entry is one T cell receptor beta chain. The sample belongs to a study of blood T cells in healthy people across ages. The CDR3 runs 13 residues. The germline V gene encodes CDR1 SGHAT and CDR2 FQNNGV. V was cut by 1 base and J by 10 bases, with 14 bases left in between. Using a J-beta primer mix together with a sample-barcoded 5' primer, a second PCR was run for roughly 7 to 12 cycles. Using its own MiXCR run on the 5' RACE reads, TCRdb lists one record per CDR3 protein. This sample carries around 710,000 distinct CDR3 sequences, around 40% of them seen once, and the ten largest clones take 20% to 25%.

This TCR was recovered from a woman between 55 and 75 years old in good health. V gene TRBV11-2 combines with J gene TRBJ2-7; D tentatively fits TRBD1 or TRBD2 (5 bases each). The material sequenced was blood. As DNA, the CDR3 is TGTGCCAGCAGCTTAGGGCCCCCCGGGGCCCAGTACTTC. Its translation: CASSLGPPGAQYF.